Included here is one T cell receptor (beta chain) sequence, with context. Its specific antigen is unknown. Within one base of it there is no much larger clone, and no base qualities were kept. This entry belongs to a study of blood T cell repertoires in COVID-19 (dated by TCRdb to the early 2020s). About the study as a whole: Collaborator samples came from the United States, Italy and Spain and covered acute and convalescent phases of COVID-19. HLA class I and class II types, where available, came from metadata supplied by the sample provider rather than from assay-based typing. Subjects who had been exposed to COVID-19, were actively infected with it, or had recovered from it provided the deeply sampled blood TCRbeta repertoires that made up the dataset. A freely available public database, intended as a resource for researchers studying the immune response to SARS-CoV-2, is where the repertoires were released. The material from the prospective study consisted of cDNA or gDNA derived from T cells, B-cell-depleted T cells, or PBMCs. The samples were drawn from the first 160 participants of the ongoing ImmuneRACE study and from under 1,500 subjects provided by 6 global collaborators. A de-identified subject ID, COVID-19 status, age in years and sex were almost always included in the sample metadata.

Broad study findings and their caveats: The amount of clinical and demographic metadata varied by source and participant and was provided uncurated.

TCRbeta CDR3 regions were amplified from genomic DNA using the immunoSEQ Assay, a bias-controlled multiplex PCR. The authors' pipeline ran thus. The number of nucleated cells in each sample was estimated by amplification of reference gene primers within the assay. To quantify the absolute abundance of each unique TCRbeta CDR3 rearrangement, sequence reads were collapsed and filtered. For each sample, productive Simpson clonality was calculated by taking the square root of Simpson's diversity index across productive rearrangements. TCRdb limited this immuneACCESS table to in-frame rearrangements with V and J called. A share of clones is missing; checked studies link under half to unresolved V genes, and the rest is unexplained. For V, J and clone size, that table is used; D and trimming come from the DNA. Here the sample has some 200,000 clones; more than 75% occur a single time. The ten most abundant clones make up approximately 12% of the sample.

The cysteine opens and the phenylalanine closes a CDR3 of 14 amino acids. Only the CDR3 part of the read is kept: 42 bases, read in frame from the first base. The germline V end is reduced by 6 bases and the J end by 6 bases; junction bases left unmatched: 6. Taken from the germline V gene, the CDR1 and CDR2 loops are KGHSH and LQKENI. Whole blood was collected in K2EDTA tubes by collaborating institutions according to the institutions' own protocols. For TCRbeta analysis, collaborators shipped samples as frozen whole blood, isolated PBMCs, or DNA extracted from either of those sample types. Source material: peripheral blood. The sequence was collected from a woman aged 40 to 49 with acute or convalescent COVID-19. The sequence joins TRBV18 to TRBJ2-7; 12 middle bases align to TRBD1. The CDR3 region: CASSPGTGGLEQYF. In nucleotide form, the sequence is TGTGCCAGCTCTCCCGGGACAGGGGGCCTCGAGCAGTACTTC.